This is a list of T cell receptor beta chains from one sample in a study of T cell repertoires in cytomegalovirus infection. TCRdb re-analysed the reads in MiXCR, keeping a single row per CDR3 protein. The table includes fewer than 950,000 distinct CDR3 sequences, about 31% detected once. Which antigens these TCRs recognize remains unknown. Sequenced here: cultured CD8+ T cells from PBMCs, sampled from culture after CMV antigen stimulation. These receptors were taken from a human donor in good health (CMV status not recorded). Some clones in this sample may be carry-over from other donors' samples. Both conserved end residues are part of each CDR3. D genes are given only for firm matches. Size is omitted from some rows. Given values are once, few, many or a class for expanded clones.

v_gene	d_gene	abundance	j_gene	CDR3nt	CDR3aa
TRBV6-1	TRBD1	few	TRBJ1-1	TGTGCCAGCAGGGCAGGGGGCCGTGGGACTGAAGCTTTCTTT	CASRAGGRGTEAFF
TRBV9	NA	NA	TRBJ2-3	TGTGCCAGCAGCGCGTGGGAGGTGAGCACAGATACGCAGTATTTT	CASSAWEVSTDTQYF
TRBV4-2	NA	few	TRBJ1-4	TGTGCCAGCAGCCAAGAAAGAACCAGGGAAGAGGATCTTACTAATGAAAAACTGTTTTTT	CASSQERTREEDLTNEKLFF
TRBV7-9	TRBD1	few	TRBJ2-7	TGTGCCAGCAGCCACAGGGGGCCCTACGAGCAGTACTTC	CASSHRGPYEQYF
TRBV7-9	NA	many	TRBJ1-1	TGTGCCAGCAGCAACAGGGCCCTGAACACTGAAGCTTTCTTT	CASSNRALNTEAFF
TRBV7-9	NA	few	TRBJ1-4	TGTGCCAGCAGCTTTGAGAGGCAGGGGCCAACTAATGAAAAACTGTTTTTT	CASSFERQGPTNEKLFF
TRBV2	NA	NA	TRBJ1-2	TGTGTCATTATCGTTGGGGGAGCTAACTATGGCTACACCTTC	CVIIVGGANYGYTF
TRBV12-3/TRBV12-4	TRBD1	few	TRBJ2-1	TGTGCCAGCAGCTCCCAGGGGGCTTTTGACAATGAGCAGTTCTTC	CASSSQGAFDNEQFF
TRBV7-6	TRBD1	many	TRBJ1-5	TGTGCCAGCAGCTTGGAACAGGGGGTTCAGCCCCAGCATTTT	CASSLEQGVQPQHF
TRBV7-9	NA	NA	TRBJ2-1	TGTGCCAGCAGCCGACTAGGGGACAATGAGCAGTTCTTC	CASSRLGDNEQFF
TRBV7-6	NA	few	TRBJ2-2	TGTGCCAGCAGCTTAAACGGGGGACCGAACACCGGGGAGCTGTTTTTT	CASSLNGGPNTGELFF
TRBV7-2	NA	NA	TRBJ1-5	TGTGCCAGCAGCTTACGACAGGATAGACGGCAGCCCCAGCATTTT	CASSLRQDRRQPQHF
TRBV4-2	NA	NA	TRBJ2-6	TGTGCCAGCAGCCAAGCCCCGGACGGTGGGGCCAACGTCCTGACTTTC	CASSQAPDGGANVLTF
TRBV5-4	NA	few	TRBJ1-2	TGTGCCAGCAGCTTGGGGGGGCGTCTAGATGGCTACACCTTC	CASSLGGRLDGYTF
TRBV2	NA	NA	TRBJ1-1	TGTGCCAGCAGTGAATGGTTGATGAACACTGAAGCTTTCTTT	CASSEWLMNTEAFF
TRBV18	NA	NA	TRBJ1-5	TGTGCCAGCTCACCCGGGACCGTCTTTTATAGCAATCAGCCCCAGCATTTT	CASSPGTVFYSNQPQHF
TRBV4-1	NA	many	TRBJ2-7	TGCGCCAGCAGCCAAGGACAGGTTCGGGACGAGCAGTACTTC	CASSQGQVRDEQYF
TRBV7-8	TRBD1	few	TRBJ2-7	TGTGCCAGCAGCTTAGTAAGGGACAGGGGGCGCTACGAGCAGTACTTC	CASSLVRDRGRYEQYF
TRBV27	NA	NA	TRBJ1-1	TGTGCCAGCAGTTTAGGAGCTACCAACTCTGAAGCTTTCTTT	CASSLGATNSEAFF
TRBV20-1	NA	few	TRBJ2-5	TGCAGTGCTAGGGACGGACAGTCTCAAGGGATACAAGAGACCCAGTACTTC	CSARDGQSQGIQETQYF
TRBV4-1	NA	few	TRBJ1-1	TGCGCCAGCAGCCAAGAGCCGCTCATGAACACTGAAGCTTTCTTT	CASSQEPLMNTEAFF
TRBV2	NA	NA	TRBJ2-2	TGTGCCAGCGACGGGGGGCACGAAGACACCGGGGAGCTGTTTTTT	CASDGGHEDTGELFF
TRBV29-1	NA	few	TRBJ2-2	TGCAGCGTTGCACAGGGCCTCGGGGAGCTGTTTTTT	CSVAQGLGELFF
TRBV6-1	TRBD1	NA	TRBJ2-7	TGTGCCAGCAGGGACAGGGGACTATACGAGCAGTACTTC	CASRDRGLYEQYF
TRBV19	NA	few	TRBJ1-5	TGTGCCAGTAAACAGGGCCCTAGCAATCAGCCCCAGCATTTT	CASKQGPSNQPQHF
TRBV12-3/TRBV12-4	TRBD2	NA	TRBJ2-5	TGTGCCAGCAGTTTTGGGGGGGGGGTAGAGACCCAGTACTTC	CASSFGGGVETQYF
TRBV27	NA	few	TRBJ2-3	TGTGCCAGCATGGGGGGGGCCAAAGATACGCAGTATTTT	CASMGGAKDTQYF
TRBV6-1	NA	NA	TRBJ2-3	TGTGCCAGCCCCAGTGAGGTAGATACGCAGTATTTT	CASPSEVDTQYF
TRBV2	NA	few	TRBJ2-2	TGTGCCGAAGGACCTACGAACACCGGGGAGCTGTTTTTT	CAEGPTNTGELFF
TRBV27	TRBD1	NA	TRBJ1-5	TGTGCCAGCAGTTCAAGGGGACAGGGTGGGAGTCAGCCCCAGCATTTT	CASSSRGQGGSQPQHF
TRBV4-1	NA	NA	TRBJ2-1	TGCGCCAGCAGCCAAAGATCAGGACAGACCTACAATGAGCAGTTCTTC	CASSQRSGQTYNEQFF